These T cell receptor beta chains were read from a single sample in a study of blood T cell repertoires in COVID-19. Generated by immunoSEQ multiplex PCR, the TCRdb table keeps only in-frame clones and is missing some. The sample carries 200,000 to 300,000 clones, about 90% recorded once. Sequences were obtained from peripheral blood. Receptor source: a middle-aged woman with acute or convalescent COVID-19. Both conserved end residues are part of each CDR3. D genes are given only for firm matches. Where a row states a size, it is once, few, many or the class of an expanded clone; other rows omit it.

TGTGCCAGCAGCGGCGGACAGGGGTATACTGAAGCTTTCTTT	CASSGGQGYTEAFF	TRBD1	TRBV9	-	TRBJ1-1
TGTGCCAGCAGCTTATGGCCAGTTATCAATCAGCCCCAGCATTTT	CASSLWPVINQPQHF	-	TRBV7-8	-	TRBJ1-5
TGTGCCAGCAGTATGACAGGACTCTCTGGGGCCAACGTCCTGACTTTC	CASSMTGLSGANVLTF	-	TRBV19	-	TRBJ2-6
TGCGCCAGCAGCCAGACAGGGGGTCGACAGCCCCAGCATTTT	CASSQTGGRQPQHF	TRBD1	TRBV4-1	-	TRBJ1-5
TGTGCCAGCAGCTCCAGAGAGTACAGGGGGCGGGACTATGGCTACACCTTC	CASSSREYRGRDYGYTF	TRBD1	TRBV7-6	-	TRBJ1-2
TGTGCCAGCACCTTACCCCTTTGGACAGCTGCGCCCCAAGCTAATGAAAAACTGTTTTTT	CASTLPLWTAAPQANEKLFF	-	TRBV27	few	TRBJ1-4
TGCGCCAGCAGTGAGTCCCAGGGGGCGAAAGCCCTCCACTTT	CASSESQGAKALHF	TRBD1	TRBV10-1	-	TRBJ1-6
TGCGCCAGCAGCTTGGGCCCGGGTGCTGGCTACACCTTC	CASSLGPGAGYTF	-	TRBV5-1	-	TRBJ1-2
TGTGCCAGTAGTTTTTGGGGACTTCCCATGAACACTGAAGCTTTCTTT	CASSFWGLPMNTEAFF	-	TRBV19	few	TRBJ1-1
TGTGCCAGCTCACCAACACAGGGGGGCTCCGAGGGCTACACCTTC	CASSPTQGGSEGYTF	TRBD1	TRBV18	-	TRBJ1-2